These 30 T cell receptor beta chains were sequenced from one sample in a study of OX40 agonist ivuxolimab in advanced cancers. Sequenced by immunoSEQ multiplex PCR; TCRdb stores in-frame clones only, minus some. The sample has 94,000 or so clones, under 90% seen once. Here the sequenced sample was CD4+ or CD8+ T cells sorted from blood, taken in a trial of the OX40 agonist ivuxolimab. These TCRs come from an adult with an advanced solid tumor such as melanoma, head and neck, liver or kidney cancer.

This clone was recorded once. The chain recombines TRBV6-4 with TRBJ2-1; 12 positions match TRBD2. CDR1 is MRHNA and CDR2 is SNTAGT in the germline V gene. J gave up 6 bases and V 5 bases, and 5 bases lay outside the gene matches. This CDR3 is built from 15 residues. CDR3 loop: CASSSGLAGTNEQFF. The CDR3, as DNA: TGTGCCAGCAGTTCTGGACTAGCGGGGACCAATGAGCAGTTCTTC.

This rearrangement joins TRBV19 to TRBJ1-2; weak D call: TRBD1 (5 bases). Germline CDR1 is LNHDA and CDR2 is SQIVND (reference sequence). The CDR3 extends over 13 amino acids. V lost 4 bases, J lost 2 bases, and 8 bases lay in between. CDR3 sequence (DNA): TGTGCCAGTAGTACCGGGGCGAACTATGGCTACACCTTC. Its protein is CASSTGANYGYTF.

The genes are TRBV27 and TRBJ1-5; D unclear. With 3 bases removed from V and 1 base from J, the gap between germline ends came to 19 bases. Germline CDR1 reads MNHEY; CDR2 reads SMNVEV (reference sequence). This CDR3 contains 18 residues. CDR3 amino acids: CASSLIHFGDRSNQPQHF. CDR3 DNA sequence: TGTGCCAGCAGTTTGATCCATTTTGGGGATCGCAGCAATCAGCCCCAGCATTTT.

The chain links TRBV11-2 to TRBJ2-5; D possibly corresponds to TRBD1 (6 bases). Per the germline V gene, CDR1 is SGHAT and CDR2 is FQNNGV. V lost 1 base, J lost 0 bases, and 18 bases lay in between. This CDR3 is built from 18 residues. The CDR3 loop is CASSLAFGQPEYQETQYF. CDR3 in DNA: TGTGCCAGCAGCTTAGCTTTCGGACAGCCGGAGTACCAAGAGACCCAGTACTTC.

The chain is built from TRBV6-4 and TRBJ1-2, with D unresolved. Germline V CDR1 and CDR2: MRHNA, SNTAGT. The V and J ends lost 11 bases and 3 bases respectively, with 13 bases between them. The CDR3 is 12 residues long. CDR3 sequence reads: CARPQLDYGYTF. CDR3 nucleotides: TGTGCCCGCCCCCAACTTGACTATGGCTACACCTTC.

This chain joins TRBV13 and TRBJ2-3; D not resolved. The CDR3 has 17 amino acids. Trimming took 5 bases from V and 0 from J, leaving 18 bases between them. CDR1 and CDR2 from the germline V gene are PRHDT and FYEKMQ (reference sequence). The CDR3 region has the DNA TGTGCCAGCAGCCGGAAATACACCCTTACTAGCACAGATACGCAGTATTTT. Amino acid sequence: CASSRKYTLTSTDTQYF.

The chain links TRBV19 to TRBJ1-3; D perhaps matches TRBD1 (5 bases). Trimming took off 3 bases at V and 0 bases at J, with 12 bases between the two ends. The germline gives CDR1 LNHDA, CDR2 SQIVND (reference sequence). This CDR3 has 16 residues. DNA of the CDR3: TGTGCCAGTAGTATTGGGGGGAAAAGCTCTGGAAACACCATATATTTT. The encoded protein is CASSIGGKSSGNTIYF.

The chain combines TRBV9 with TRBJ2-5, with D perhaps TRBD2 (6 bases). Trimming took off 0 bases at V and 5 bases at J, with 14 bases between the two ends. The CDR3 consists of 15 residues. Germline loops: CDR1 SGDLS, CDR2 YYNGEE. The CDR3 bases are TGTGCCAGCAGCGTAGGCACGGGAGCTTGGGAGACCCAGTACTTC. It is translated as CASSVGTGAWETQYF.

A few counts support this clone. The CDR3 reads CASSEVWGTPTYEQYV. The CDR3 DNA reads TGTGCCAGCAGTGAAGTATGGGGGACACCCACCTACGAGCAGTACGTC. The chain is built from TRBV2 and TRBJ2-7; the D gene is possibly TRBD1 (6 bases). The CDR3 runs to 16 residues. CDR1 is SNHLY and CDR2 is FYNNEI in the germline V gene. V dropped 1 base and J dropped 2 bases, with 15 bases sitting between them.

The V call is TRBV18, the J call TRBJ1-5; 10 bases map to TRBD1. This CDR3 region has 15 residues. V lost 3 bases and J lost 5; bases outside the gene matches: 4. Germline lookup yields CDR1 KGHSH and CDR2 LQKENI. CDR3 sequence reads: CASSPGTGEYQPQHF. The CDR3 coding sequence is TGTGCCAGCTCACCCGGGACAGGGGAGTATCAGCCCCAGCATTTT.

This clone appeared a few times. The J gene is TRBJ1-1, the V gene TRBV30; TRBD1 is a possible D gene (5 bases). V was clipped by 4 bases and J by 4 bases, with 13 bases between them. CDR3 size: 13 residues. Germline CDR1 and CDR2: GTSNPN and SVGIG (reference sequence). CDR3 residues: CAWTGRSGTEAFF. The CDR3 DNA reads TGTGCCTGGACAGGGAGAAGTGGCACTGAAGCTTTCTTT.

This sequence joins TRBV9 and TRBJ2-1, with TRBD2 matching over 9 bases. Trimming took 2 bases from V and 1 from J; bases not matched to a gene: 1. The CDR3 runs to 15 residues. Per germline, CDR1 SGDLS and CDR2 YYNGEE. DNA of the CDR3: TGTGCCAGCAGCGTGACTAGCGGTTCCTACAATGAGCAGTTCTTC. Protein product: CASSVTSGSYNEQFF.

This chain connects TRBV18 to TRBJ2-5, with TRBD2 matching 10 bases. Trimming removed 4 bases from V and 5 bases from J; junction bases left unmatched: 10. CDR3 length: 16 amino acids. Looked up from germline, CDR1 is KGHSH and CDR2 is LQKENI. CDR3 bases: TGTGCCAGCTCACGCTCTAGCGGGGGCCTGGGGGAGACCCAGTACTTC. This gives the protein CASSRSSGGLGETQYF.

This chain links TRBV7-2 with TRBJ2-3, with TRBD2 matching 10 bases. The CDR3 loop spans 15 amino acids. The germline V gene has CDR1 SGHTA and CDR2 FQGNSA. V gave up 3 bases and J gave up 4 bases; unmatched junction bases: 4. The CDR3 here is CASSFSGGLADTQYF. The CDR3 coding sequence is TGTGCCAGCAGCTTTAGCGGGGGGCTGGCAGATACGCAGTATTTT. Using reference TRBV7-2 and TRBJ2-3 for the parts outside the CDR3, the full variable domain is GAGVSQSPSNKVTEKGKDVELRCDPISGHTALYWYRQSLGQGLEFLIYFQGNSAPDKSGLPSDRFSAERTGGSVSTLTIQRTQQEDSAVYLCASSFSGGLADTQYFGPGTRLTVL.

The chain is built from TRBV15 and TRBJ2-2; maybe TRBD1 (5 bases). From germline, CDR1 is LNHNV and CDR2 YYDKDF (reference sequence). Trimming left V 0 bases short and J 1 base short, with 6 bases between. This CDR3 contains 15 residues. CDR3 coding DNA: TGTGCCACCAGCAGAGATAGGGGGAACACCGGGGAGCTGTTTTTT. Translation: CATSRDRGNTGELFF. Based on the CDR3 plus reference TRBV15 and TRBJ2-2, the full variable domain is DAMVIQNPRYQVTQFGKPVTLSCSQTLNHNVMYWYQQKSSQAPKLLFHYYDKDFNNEADTPDNFQSRRPNTSFCFLDIRSPGLGDTAMYLCATSRDRGNTGELFFGEGSRLTVL.

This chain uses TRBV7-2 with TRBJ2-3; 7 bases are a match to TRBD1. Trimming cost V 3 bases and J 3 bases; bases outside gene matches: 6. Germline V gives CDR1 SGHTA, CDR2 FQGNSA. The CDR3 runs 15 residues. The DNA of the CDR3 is TGTGCCAGCAGCTTCCGACAGGGCTATACAGATACGCAGTATTTT. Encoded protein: CASSFRQGYTDTQYF.

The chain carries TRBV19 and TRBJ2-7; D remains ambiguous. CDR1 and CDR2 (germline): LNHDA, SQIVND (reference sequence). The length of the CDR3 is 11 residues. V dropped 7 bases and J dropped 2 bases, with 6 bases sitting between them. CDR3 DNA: TGTGCCAGTATCAGGCCCTACGAGCAGTACTTC. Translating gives CASIRPYEQYF.

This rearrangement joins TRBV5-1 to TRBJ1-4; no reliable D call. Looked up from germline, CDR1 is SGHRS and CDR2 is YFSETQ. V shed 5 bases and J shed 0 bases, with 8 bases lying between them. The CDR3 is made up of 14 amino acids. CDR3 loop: CASSLQATNEKLFF. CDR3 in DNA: TGCGCCAGCAGTCTCCAAGCAACTAATGAAAAACTGTTTTTT.

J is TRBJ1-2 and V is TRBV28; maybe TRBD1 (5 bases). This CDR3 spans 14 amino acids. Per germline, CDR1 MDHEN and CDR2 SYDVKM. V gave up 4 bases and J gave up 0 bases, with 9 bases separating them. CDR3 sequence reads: CASSSQTANYGYTF. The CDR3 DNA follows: TGTGCCAGCAGTTCTCAGACAGCTAACTATGGCTACACCTTC.

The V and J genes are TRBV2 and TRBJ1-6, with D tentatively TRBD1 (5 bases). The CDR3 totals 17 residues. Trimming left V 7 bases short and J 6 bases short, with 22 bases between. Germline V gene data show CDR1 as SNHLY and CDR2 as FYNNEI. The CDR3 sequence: CASIGASPGSGNSPLHF. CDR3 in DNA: TGTGCCAGCATCGGGGCCTCCCCAGGGAGTGGTAATTCACCCCTCCACTTT.

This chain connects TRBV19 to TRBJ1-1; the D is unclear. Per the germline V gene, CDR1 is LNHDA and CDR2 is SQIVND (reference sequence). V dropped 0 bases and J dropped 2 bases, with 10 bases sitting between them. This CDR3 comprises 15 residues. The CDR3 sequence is CASSIDRRSNTEAFF. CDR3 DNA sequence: TGTGCCAGTAGTATAGATCGAAGAAGCAACACTGAAGCTTTCTTT.

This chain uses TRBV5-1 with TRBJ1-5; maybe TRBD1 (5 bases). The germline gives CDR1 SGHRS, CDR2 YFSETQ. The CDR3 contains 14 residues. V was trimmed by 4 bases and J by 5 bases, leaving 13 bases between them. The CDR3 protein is CASSPGTQDQPQHF. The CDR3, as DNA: TGCGCCAGCAGCCCTGGGACTCAAGATCAGCCCCAGCATTTT.

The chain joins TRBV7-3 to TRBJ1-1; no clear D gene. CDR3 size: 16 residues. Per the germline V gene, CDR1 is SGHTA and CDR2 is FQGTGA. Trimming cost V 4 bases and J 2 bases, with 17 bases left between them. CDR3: CASSSGSLQRNTEAFF. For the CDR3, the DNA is TGTGCCAGCAGCTCGGGGTCCTTACAGAGAAACACTGAAGCTTTCTTT.

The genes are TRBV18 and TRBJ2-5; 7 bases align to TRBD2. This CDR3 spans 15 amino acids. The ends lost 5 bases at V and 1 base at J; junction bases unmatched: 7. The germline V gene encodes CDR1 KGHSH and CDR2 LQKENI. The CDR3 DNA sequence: TGTGCCAGCTCAACCACGGGCGGGGGCCAAGAGACCCAGTACTTC. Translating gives CASSTTGGGQETQYF.

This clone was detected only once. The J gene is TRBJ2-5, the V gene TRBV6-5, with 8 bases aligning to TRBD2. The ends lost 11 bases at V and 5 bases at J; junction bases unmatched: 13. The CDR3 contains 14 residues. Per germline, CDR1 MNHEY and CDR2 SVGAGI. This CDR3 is CAAGTRGGTETQYF. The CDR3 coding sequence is TGTGCCGCTGGTACCCGGGGGGGCACGGAGACCCAGTACTTC.

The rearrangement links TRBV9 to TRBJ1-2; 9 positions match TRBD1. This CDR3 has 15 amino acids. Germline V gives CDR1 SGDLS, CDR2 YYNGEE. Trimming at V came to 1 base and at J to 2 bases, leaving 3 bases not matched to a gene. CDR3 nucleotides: TGTGCCAGCAGCGTATTGGGACAGGGAAACTATGGCTACACCTTC. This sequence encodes CASSVLGQGNYGYTF.

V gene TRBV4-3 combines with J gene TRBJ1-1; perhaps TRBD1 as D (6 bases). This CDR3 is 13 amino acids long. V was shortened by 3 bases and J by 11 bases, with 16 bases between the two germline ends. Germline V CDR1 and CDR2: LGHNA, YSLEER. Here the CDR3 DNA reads TGCGCCAGCAGCCACCCACTCGGGGGCGCGGCTTTCTTT. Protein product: CASSHPLGGAAFF.

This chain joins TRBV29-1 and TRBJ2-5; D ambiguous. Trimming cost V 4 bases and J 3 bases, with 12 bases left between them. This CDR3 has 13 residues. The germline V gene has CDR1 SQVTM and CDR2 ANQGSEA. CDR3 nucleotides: TGCAGCGTTGTATCTGGGTCGAAAGAGACCCAGTACTTC. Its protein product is CSVVSGSKETQYF. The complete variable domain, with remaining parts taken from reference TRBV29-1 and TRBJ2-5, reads SAVISQKPSRDICQRGTSLTIQCQVDSQVTMMFWYRQQPGQSLTLIATANQGSEATYESGFVIDKFPISRPNLTFSTLTVSNMSPEDSSIYLCSVVSGSKETQYFGPGTRLLVL.

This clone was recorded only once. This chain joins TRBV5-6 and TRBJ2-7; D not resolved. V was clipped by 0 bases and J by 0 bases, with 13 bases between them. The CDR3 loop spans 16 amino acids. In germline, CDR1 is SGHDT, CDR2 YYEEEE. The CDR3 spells CASSLGAGTSSYEQYV. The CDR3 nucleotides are TGTGCCAGCAGCTTGGGTGCCGGTACCAGCTCCTACGAGCAGTACGTC.

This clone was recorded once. The CDR3 spells CASSSGGGVDTEAFF. DNA for the CDR3: TGTGCCAGCAGTTCCGGAGGGGGCGTCGATACTGAAGCTTTCTTT. The rearrangement uses TRBV6-6 and TRBJ1-1; 7 positions match TRBD1. The germline V gene encodes CDR1 MNHNY and CDR2 SVGAGI (reference sequence). The length of the CDR3 is 15 residues. V was pared by 4 bases and J by 5 bases, with 10 bases of the junction left unmatched.